This T cell receptor (beta chain) was obtained from a study of blood T cell repertoires in COVID-19. The overall study: Both acute and convalescent COVID-19 samples were obtained from the United States, Italy and Spain.

The CDR3 consists of 14 residues. Germline trimming cut 4 bases from V and 7 bases from J; bases unmatched to any gene: 7. The germline gives CDR1 SGHTA, CDR2 FQGNSA. Under the authors' procedure: How many nucleated cells were present was estimated from reference gene primer amplification. Only in-frame clones appear in the TCRdb table, and some are missing; sequencing was by immunoSEQ multiplex PCR. V and J calls and clone size are given by that table; D and trimming were obtained from the DNA. The sample consists of under 150,000 clones, around 80% of them appearing once. This clonotype was obtained from a man aged 65 to 79 with acute or convalescent COVID-19. This chain links TRBV7-2 with TRBJ2-1; 7 bases map to TRBD1. Material for sequencing was peripheral blood. The CDR3 sequence: CASSSTGAPNEQFF. In nucleotides, the CDR3 is TGTGCCAGCAGCTCAACAGGGGCGCCGAATGAGCAGTTCTTC.